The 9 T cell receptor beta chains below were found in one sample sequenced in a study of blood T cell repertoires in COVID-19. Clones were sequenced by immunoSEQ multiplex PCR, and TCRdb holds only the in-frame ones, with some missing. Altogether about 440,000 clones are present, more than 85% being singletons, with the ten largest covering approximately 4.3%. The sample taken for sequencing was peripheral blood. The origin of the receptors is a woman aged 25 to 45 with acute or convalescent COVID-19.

The CDR3 region has the DNA TGTGCCAGCTCACTCGACAGGGTGGACACCATATATTTT. Residues: CASSLDRVDTIYF. The chain joins TRBV18 to TRBJ1-3; 7 bases agree with TRBD1. The germline V gene encodes CDR1 KGHSH and CDR2 LQKENI. CDR3 length: 13 amino acids. Trimming took 4 bases from V and 8 from J; bases not matched to a gene: 5.

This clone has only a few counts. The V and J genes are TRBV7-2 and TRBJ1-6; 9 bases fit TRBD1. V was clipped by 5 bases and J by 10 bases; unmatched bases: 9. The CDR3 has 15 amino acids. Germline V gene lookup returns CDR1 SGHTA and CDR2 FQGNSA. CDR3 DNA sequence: TGTGCCAGCAGCCCCGGGACAGGGTCCCAATCACCCCTCCACTTT. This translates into CASSPGTGSQSPLHF.

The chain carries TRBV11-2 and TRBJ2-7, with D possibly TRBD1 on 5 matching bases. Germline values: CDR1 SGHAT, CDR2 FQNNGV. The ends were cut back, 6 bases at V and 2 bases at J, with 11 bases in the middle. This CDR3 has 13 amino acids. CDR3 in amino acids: CASRHRNTYEQYF. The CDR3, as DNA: TGTGCCAGCAGACACAGGAATACCTACGAGCAGTACTTC.

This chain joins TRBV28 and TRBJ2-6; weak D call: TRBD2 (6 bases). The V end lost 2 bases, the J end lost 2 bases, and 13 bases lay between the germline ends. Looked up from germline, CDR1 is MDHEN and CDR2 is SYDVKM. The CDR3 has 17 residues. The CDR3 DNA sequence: TGTGCCAGCAGTTTAGAGGGGACTGTACCTGGGGCCAACGTCCTGACTTTC. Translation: CASSLEGTVPGANVLTF.

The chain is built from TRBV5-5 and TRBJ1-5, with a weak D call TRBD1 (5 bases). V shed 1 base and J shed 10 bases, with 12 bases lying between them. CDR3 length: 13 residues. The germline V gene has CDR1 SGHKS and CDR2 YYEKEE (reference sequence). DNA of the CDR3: TGTGCCAGCAGCTTGTTAGGGCAGGGACCCCAGCATTTT. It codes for CASSLLGQGPQHF.

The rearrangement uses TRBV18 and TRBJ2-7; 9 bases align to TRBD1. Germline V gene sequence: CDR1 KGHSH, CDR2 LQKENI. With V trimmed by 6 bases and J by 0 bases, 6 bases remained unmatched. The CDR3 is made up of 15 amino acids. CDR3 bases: TGTGCCAGCTCTCGGGACAGGGACTCCTCCTACGAGCAGTACTTC. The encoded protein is CASSRDRDSSYEQYF.

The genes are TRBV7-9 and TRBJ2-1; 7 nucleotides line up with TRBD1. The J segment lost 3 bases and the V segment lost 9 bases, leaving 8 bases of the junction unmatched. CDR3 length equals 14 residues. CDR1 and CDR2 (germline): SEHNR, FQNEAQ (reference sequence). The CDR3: CASMRQGHYNEQFF. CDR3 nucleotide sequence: TGTGCCAGTATGCGACAGGGCCACTACAATGAGCAGTTCTTC.

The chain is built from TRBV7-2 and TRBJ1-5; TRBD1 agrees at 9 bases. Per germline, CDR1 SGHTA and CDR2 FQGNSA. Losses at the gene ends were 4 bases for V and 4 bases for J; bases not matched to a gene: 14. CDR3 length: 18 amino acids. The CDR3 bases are TGTGCCAGCAGCTCTTTGGACAGGGGAAGAGGTATTAATCAGCCCCAGCATTTT. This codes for CASSSLDRGRGINQPQHF.

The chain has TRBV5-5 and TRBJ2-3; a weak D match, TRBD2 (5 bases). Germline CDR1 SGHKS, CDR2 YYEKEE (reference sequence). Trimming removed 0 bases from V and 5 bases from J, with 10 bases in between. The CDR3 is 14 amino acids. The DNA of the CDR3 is TGTGCCAGCAGCTTGGTTAGTAGCGTAGATACGCAGTATTTT. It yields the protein CASSLVSSVDTQYF.